These T cell receptor beta chains were read from a single sample in a study of blood T cell repertoires in COVID-19. The method was immunoSEQ multiplex PCR; TCRdb's version includes in-frame clones alone and lacks a portion of them. Altogether about 170,000 clones are present, approximately 87% being singletons, with the ten largest covering around 4.3%. Source material: PBMCs or T cells enriched from blood (not recorded which). The receptors come from a woman in her forties or fifties who had recovered from COVID-19. The CDR3 runs from the conserved cysteine through the conserved F or W. Each record gives: D gene, V gene, J gene, CDR3 length, clone size, CDR3 protein, CDR3 DNA. A D gene is named only where the DNA matches it firmly. Size is stated for part of the rows, as once, few or many counts, or as a class when the clone is expanded.

D gene: TRBD1
V gene: TRBV6-5
J gene: TRBJ1-1
CDR3 length: 15
clone size: -
CDR3 protein: CASRPDRARNTEAFF
CDR3 DNA: TGTGCCAGCAGACCAGACAGGGCCAGGAACACTGAAGCTTTCTTT

D gene: TRBD1
V gene: TRBV30
J gene: TRBJ1-3
CDR3 length: 12
clone size: -
CDR3 protein: CAGQGAGNTIYF
CDR3 DNA: TGTGCCGGACAGGGAGCCGGAAACACCATATATTTT

D gene: TRBD1
V gene: TRBV14
J gene: TRBJ2-3
CDR3 length: 16
clone size: -
CDR3 protein: CASSPFRDSHTDTQYF
CDR3 DNA: TGTGCCAGCAGCCCCTTCCGGGACAGTCACACAGATACGCAGTATTTT

D gene: TRBD2
V gene: TRBV7-9
J gene: TRBJ2-3
CDR3 length: 16
clone size: -
CDR3 protein: CASSPPSGRKADTQYF
CDR3 DNA: TGTGCCAGCAGCCCGCCGAGCGGGAGAAAGGCAGATACGCAGTATTTT

D gene: -
V gene: TRBV4-3
J gene: TRBJ1-4
CDR3 length: 14
clone size: -
CDR3 protein: CASSQQGSGEKLFF
CDR3 DNA: TGCGCCAGCAGCCAGCAGGGTAGCGGTGAAAAACTGTTTTTT

D gene: -
V gene: TRBV24-1
J gene: TRBJ2-5
CDR3 length: 15
clone size: -
CDR3 protein: CATSDLAGPQETQYF
CDR3 DNA: TGTGCCACCAGTGATTTGGCGGGGCCCCAAGAGACCCAGTACTTC

D gene: TRBD1
V gene: TRBV30
J gene: TRBJ1-6
CDR3 length: 15
clone size: -
CDR3 protein: CAWNTGQEGNSPLHF
CDR3 DNA: TGTGCCTGGAATACGGGACAGGAGGGCAATTCACCCCTCCACTTT

D gene: TRBD1
V gene: TRBV6-5
J gene: TRBJ1-4
CDR3 length: 14
clone size: many
CDR3 protein: CASSKTGGGEKLFF
CDR3 DNA: TGTGCCAGCAGCAAAACAGGGGGCGGCGAAAAACTGTTTTTT

D gene: -
V gene: TRBV5-1
J gene: TRBJ1-3
CDR3 length: 14
clone size: many
CDR3 protein: CASSSPSSGNTIYF
CDR3 DNA: TGCGCCAGCAGCTCCCCATCCTCTGGAAACACCATATATTTT

D gene: -
V gene: TRBV27
J gene: TRBJ1-5
CDR3 length: 15
clone size: -
CDR3 protein: CASSPKSGVGQPQHF
CDR3 DNA: TGTGCCAGCAGCCCCAAATCAGGGGTAGGTCAGCCCCAGCATTTT

D gene: TRBD1
V gene: TRBV5-6
J gene: TRBJ1-6
CDR3 length: 16
clone size: -
CDR3 protein: CASSAGGQGINSPLHF
CDR3 DNA: TGTGCCAGCAGCGCGGGTGGACAGGGGATTAATTCACCCCTCCACTTT

D gene: TRBD2
V gene: TRBV7-7
J gene: TRBJ2-3
CDR3 length: 16
clone size: -
CDR3 protein: CASSLGSGIRADTQYF
CDR3 DNA: TGTGCCAGCAGCTTAGGAAGCGGGATTCGGGCAGATACGCAGTATTTT

D gene: TRBD1
V gene: TRBV6-5
J gene: TRBJ1-5
CDR3 length: 14
clone size: -
CDR3 protein: CASRLDRGGGPQHF
CDR3 DNA: TGTGCCAGCAGATTGGACAGGGGAGGGGGGCCCCAGCATTTT

D gene: -
V gene: TRBV5-4
J gene: TRBJ2-2
CDR3 length: 16
clone size: -
CDR3 protein: CASSLAGGLRTGELFF
CDR3 DNA: TGTGCCAGCAGCTTGGCCGGGGGATTGCGGACCGGGGAGCTGTTTTTT